This T cell receptor beta chain was observed in a study of blood T cell repertoires in COVID-19 (TCRdb year 2020). For the study in its entirety: Collaborator samples came from the United States, Italy and Spain and covered acute and convalescent phases of COVID-19. The samples were drawn from two sources: the first 160 participants of the ongoing ImmuneRACE study, and over 1,000 subjects contributed by 6 global collaborators. Sample metadata almost always included a de-identified subject ID, COVID-19 status, age in years and sex. The material from the prospective study consisted of cDNA or gDNA derived from T cells, B-cell-depleted T cells, or PBMCs. Deeply sampled blood TCRbeta repertoires from subjects exposed to, actively infected with, or recovered from COVID-19 were included in the dataset. The repertoires were made available in a free public database intended to serve as a resource for research on the immune response to SARS-CoV-2. Where available, HLA class I and class II types were taken from metadata supplied by the sample provider and were not determined by assay-based typing. Findings and caveats that apply to the study as a whole: How much clinical and demographic metadata was included differed by source and by participant, and the metadata was provided uncurated.

TCRbeta CDR3 regions were amplified from genomic DNA using the immunoSEQ Assay, a bias-controlled multiplex PCR. Concerning the study's data processing: Nucleated cell counts per sample were estimated from amplification of reference gene primers within the assay. To quantify the absolute abundance of each unique TCRbeta CDR3 rearrangement, sequence reads were collapsed and filtered. For each sample, productive Simpson clonality was calculated as the square root of Simpson's diversity index over productive rearrangements. The source is immuneACCESS, and TCRdb retained only in-frame sequences with V and J called. Part of the clones is not carried over; for the studies checked, unresolved V genes explain less than half of this, and the remainder is unexplained. V and J calls and clone size are those listed in that table; D and trimming were worked out from the DNA. This sample holds approximately 250,000 clones; about 86% were observed only once. Together, the top ten hold less than 15% of the sample.

Comment on this clone: Its antigen has not been determined. No much larger clone is present one base from it, and per-base qualities are unavailable.

At one collaborating source in Seattle, patients were enrolled during active infection and were followed longitudinally through the course of disease. Each collaborating institution followed its own protocols to collect whole blood in K2EDTA tubes. For TCRbeta analysis, collaborators shipped samples as frozen whole blood, isolated PBMCs, or DNA extracted from either of those sample types. The clonotype originates from a woman in her 70s with COVID-19, enrolled during active disease. The sequenced sample was peripheral blood.

The base sequence is TGTGCCGGCGGGACAGGGACTACTAATGAAAAACTGTTTTTT. This sequence encodes CAGGTGTTNEKLFF. Recombination connected TRBV28 to TRBJ1-4; 9 of the junction bases match TRBD1. The germline V gene encodes CDR1 MDHEN and CDR2 SYDVKM. The CDR3 covers 14 residues, taking in both the cysteine and the phenylalanine. Only CDR3 DNA is held: 42 bases, read in frame from base 1. V has 11 bases trimmed and J has 2 bases trimmed; junction bases matching no gene number 6.